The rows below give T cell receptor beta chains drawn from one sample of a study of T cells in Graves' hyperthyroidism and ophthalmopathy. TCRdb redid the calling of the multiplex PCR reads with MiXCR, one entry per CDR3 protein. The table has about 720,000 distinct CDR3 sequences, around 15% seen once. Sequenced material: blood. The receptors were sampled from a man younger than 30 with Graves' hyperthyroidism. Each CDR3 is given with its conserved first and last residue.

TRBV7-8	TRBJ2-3	CASSFASGRGHTQYF
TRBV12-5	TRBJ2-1	CASGLKPGAAYEQFF
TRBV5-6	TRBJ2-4	CASSLAGQGPLVGIQYF
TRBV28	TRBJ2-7	CASSFSGLAGDQQYF
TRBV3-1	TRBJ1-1	CASSRGGGGTEAFF
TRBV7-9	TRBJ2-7	CASSSTFSDWHSYEQYF
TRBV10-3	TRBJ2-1	CAISDPGQTNEQFF
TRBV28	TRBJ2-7	CAIQGQGREQYF
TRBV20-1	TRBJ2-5	CSGIVGAETQYF
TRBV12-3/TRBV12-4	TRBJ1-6	CASSETGERYNSPLHF
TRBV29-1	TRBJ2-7	CSVAPGTSYNEQYF
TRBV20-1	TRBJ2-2	CSARRADTGELFF
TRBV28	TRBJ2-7	CASTVSGRIREQYF
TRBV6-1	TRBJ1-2	CASSSTGQAAGYTF
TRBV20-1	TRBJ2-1	CRASGNNEQFF
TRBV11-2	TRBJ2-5	CASSLRHGRRETQYF
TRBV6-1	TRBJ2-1	CATTGQTTYNEQFF
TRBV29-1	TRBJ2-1	CSVEESPRDRGHNEQFF
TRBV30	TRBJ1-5	CAWSGTGYQPQHF
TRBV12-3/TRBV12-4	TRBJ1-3	CASTLGAAGNTIYF
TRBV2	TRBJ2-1	CASSSQGVYNEQFF
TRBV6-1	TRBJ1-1	CASRGGGENTEAFF
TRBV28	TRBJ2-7	CASSSDRGLYYEQYF
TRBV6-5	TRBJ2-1	CASSYSIPSGSSYNEQFF
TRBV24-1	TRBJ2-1	CATSGTASYNEQFF
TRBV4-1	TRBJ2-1	CASSGLAYNEQFF
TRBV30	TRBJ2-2	CAWKRTGELFF
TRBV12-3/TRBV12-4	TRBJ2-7	CASSDRGREQYF
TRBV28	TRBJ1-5	CASRQGQSNQPQHF
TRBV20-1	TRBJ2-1	CSARSSGRRDEQFF
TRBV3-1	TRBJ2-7	CASSQSPGLYEQYF
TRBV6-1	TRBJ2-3	CASRDPFTDTQYF
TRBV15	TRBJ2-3	CATTILGDTQYF
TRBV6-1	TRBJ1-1	CASRSISGTVESEAFF